Included here is one T cell receptor (beta chain) sequence, with context. As yet, its antigen is unknown. The CDR3 has 14 amino acids. CDR1 and CDR2 (germline): LNHDA, SQIVND (reference sequence). Deletions cut 3 bases from V and 2 bases from J, with 11 bases between. This sample is part of a study of T cells in Graves' hyperthyroidism and ophthalmopathy. Study in general: At initial diagnosis, before any treatment had begun, peripheral blood was obtained. General study points: Clonotypes that were expanded in thyroid above 0.001 mostly appeared in blood too.

The study enrolled patients aged 18 to 65 with newly diagnosed hyperthyroidism of under 2 months' duration. The TCR beta CDR3 regions underwent amplification using RNA transcripts as the source. The primer set for the first-round RT-PCR of the TCR CDR3 was HTBI. Via MiXCR, TCRdb re-called the multiplex PCR reads, giving one row per CDR3 protein. The sample consists of nearly 750,000 distinct CDR3 sequences, 30% to 40% of them appearing once. The sequenced material came from blood. This TCR derives from a woman aged 40 to 50 with Graves' hyperthyroidism. The chain carries TRBV19 and TRBJ2-7, with a possible D match to TRBD1 (5 bases). CDR3 DNA sequence: TGTGCCAGTAGTATTCTACAGGACCCCTACGAGCAGTACTTC. Translating gives CASSILQDPYEQYF.